A single sample gave rise to the 20 T cell receptor beta chains below, sequenced in a study of response to subunit inactivated influenza vaccine. Using its own MiXCR run on the RT-PCR reads, TCRdb lists one record per CDR3 protein. This sample yields 450,000 to 600,000 distinct CDR3 sequences, of which 16% are seen a single time; about 3% belongs to the top ten. The sample here was CD4+ T cells sorted from PBMCs, taken less than 30 months after vaccination. All receptors come from a man between 50 and 69 years old who received an inactivated influenza vaccine.

This clonotype has more than one count but fewer than ten. V and J are TRBV6-1 and TRBJ1-2; no reliable D call. The CDR3 is made up of 14 amino acids. Germline CDR1 and CDR2: MNHNS and SASEGT. Deletions cut 7 bases from V and 2 bases from J, with 14 bases between. CDR3: CASNVQTGNYGYTF. The CDR3, as DNA: TGTGCCAGCAATGTTCAGACGGGGAACTATGGCTACACCTTC.

The sample holds a few counts of this clonotype. The J gene is TRBJ1-5, the V gene TRBV12-3 or TRBV12-4; no definite D call. The CDR3 is 15 residues long. The ends were cut back, 5 bases at V and 3 bases at J, with 14 bases in the middle. CDR3: CASSRVATPNQPQHF. The CDR3 region has the DNA TGTGCCAGCAGTCGGGTGGCTACCCCCAATCAGCCCCAGCATTTT.

The J gene is TRBJ1-1, the V gene TRBV20-1; a possible D gene is TRBD1 (6 bases). The CDR3 is 16 amino acids. V was shortened by 5 bases and J by 0 bases, with 19 bases between the two germline ends. Germline values: CDR1 DFQATT, CDR2 SNEGSKA (reference sequence). The CDR3 DNA reads TGCAGTGCTCCCCCGACAGGTCCGGATCTGAACACTGAAGCTTTCTTT. This codes for CSAPPTGPDLNTEAFF.

There are a few counts of this clonotype. This chain connects TRBV9 to TRBJ2-7, with TRBD2 matching 7 bases. The CDR3 has 14 residues. V lost 1 base to trimming and J lost 3 bases; unmatched junction nucleotides: 4. The V gene's germline CDR1 is SGDLS and CDR2 YYNGEE. The CDR3 DNA reads TGTGCCAGCAGCGTAAGTCTAGCGGTCTACGAGCAGTACTTC. Amino acids: CASSVSLAVYEQYF.

The V gene is TRBV15, the J gene TRBJ1-1; D possibly corresponds to TRBD1 (5 bases). V was pared by 1 base and J by 1 base, with 7 bases between. The germline CDR1 and CDR2 sequences are LNHNV and YYDKDF (reference sequence). The length of the CDR3 is 14 residues. The DNA of the CDR3 is TGTGCCACCAGCAGAGGCGGACAGAACACTGAAGCTTTCTTT. Translated: CATSRGGQNTEAFF.

This clonotype was counted at least ten times. The V gene is TRBV10-2, the J gene TRBJ2-1; D unclear. V gave up 8 bases and J gave up 10 bases, with 18 bases separating them. The CDR3 has 13 amino acids. Germline V gene lookup returns CDR1 WSHSY and CDR2 SAAADI. CDR3 coding DNA: TGCGCCAGCTCCACGAAACATGGCCGGGAGCAGTTCTTC. It is translated as CASSTKHGREQFF.

The genes are TRBV12-3 or TRBV12-4 and TRBJ1-5; TRBD1 might be the D (5 bases). The CDR3 contains 15 residues. Between the trimmed V and J ends, which lost 6 bases and 1 base, there was a span of 13 bases. CDR3 DNA: TGTGCCAGCAGCTTGGACGGGGCGAGCAATCAGCCCCAGCATTTT. Translated: CASSLDGASNQPQHF.

The J gene is TRBJ2-1, the V gene TRBV10-3; 11 bases align to TRBD1. This CDR3 is built from 13 residues. CDR1 and CDR2 (germline): ENHRY, SYGVKD. V lost 8 bases to trimming and J lost 4 bases; unmatched junction nucleotides: 1. The CDR3 here is CAIRDRGYNEQFF. CDR3 DNA sequence: TGTGCCATCCGGGACAGGGGGTACAATGAGCAGTTCTTC.

This clonotype came up a few times. The chain joins TRBV5-1 to TRBJ1-2, with unresolved D. The CDR3 is 13 amino acids. The V end lost 0 bases, the J end lost 8 bases, and 11 bases lay between the germline ends. CDR1 and CDR2 (germline): SGHRS, YFSETQ. As DNA, the CDR3 is TGCGCCAGCAGCTTGGGAGACACTATGGGCTACACCTTC. Encoded protein: CASSLGDTMGYTF.

The V call is TRBV19, the J call TRBJ2-3; TRBD1 matches at 9 bases. Losses at the gene ends were 5 bases for V and 1 base for J; bases not matched to a gene: 10. Germline-derived CDR1 and CDR2 are LNHDA and SQIVND (reference sequence). This CDR3 has 17 amino acids. CDR3 protein: CASSSTGGAVRTDTQYF. DNA of the CDR3: TGTGCCAGTAGTTCAACAGGGGGCGCAGTCCGCACAGATACGCAGTATTTT.

J is TRBJ1-1 and V is TRBV20-1, with D perhaps TRBD1 (6 bases). V shed 5 bases and J shed 0 bases, with 19 bases lying between them. This CDR3 comprises 16 residues. From germline, CDR1 is DFQATT and CDR2 SNEGSKA (reference sequence). Written as DNA, the CDR3 is TGCAGTGCTGGCCCAATGACAGGCCAAATGAACACTGAAGCTTTCTTT. Amino acids: CSAGPMTGQMNTEAFF.

In its sample, this clonotype was seen a few times. The rearrangement uses TRBV6-1 and TRBJ1-1; 10 nucleotides match TRBD1. The CDR3 spans 14 residues. V lost 6 bases, J lost 1 base, and 2 bases stayed unmatched. Germline V gene data show CDR1 as MNHNS and CDR2 as SASEGT. The CDR3 bases are TGTGCCAGCAGGAGGGACAGGGGGAACACTGAAGCTTTCTTT. Translated: CASRRDRGNTEAFF.

The rearrangement uses TRBV4-3 and TRBJ2-7; a weak D match, TRBD1 (6 bases). Trimming left V 0 bases short and J 2 bases short, with 8 bases between. This CDR3 contains 14 residues. Germline values: CDR1 LGHNA, CDR2 YSLEER. CDR3 amino acids: CASSQDPGAYEQYF. CDR3 nucleotide sequence: TGCGCCAGCAGCCAAGACCCAGGGGCCTACGAGCAGTACTTC.

This clonotype was detected many times. The rearrangement joins TRBV29-1 to TRBJ1-2; TRBD1 aligns across 7 bases. CDR3 length: 13 residues. Germline CDR1 SQVTM, CDR2 ANQGSEA. J was trimmed by 7 bases and V by 4 bases; bases with no gene match: 9. CDR3 sequence reads: CSVGEAGGFGYTF. The DNA for the CDR3 is TGCAGCGTTGGTGAGGCAGGGGGGTTTGGCTACACCTTC.

The table lists this clonotype with many counts. The rearrangement uses TRBV12-3 or TRBV12-4 and TRBJ2-7; tentative D call: TRBD1 (6 bases). Trimming left V 3 bases short and J 0 bases short, with 18 bases between. The CDR3 runs to 17 residues. The CDR3, as DNA: TGTGCCAGCAGTTTTGACCCCTACAGGGTTAACTCCTACGAGCAGTACTTC. This codes for CASSFDPYRVNSYEQYF.

This clonotype was seen a handful of times. The chain recombines TRBV18 with TRBJ1-1; D unresolved. Trimming cost V 0 bases and J 5 bases, with 7 bases left between them. CDR1 and CDR2 from the germline V gene are KGHSH and LQKENI. The CDR3 sequence is 13 residues long. This chain's CDR3 is CASSPPVGTEAFF. CDR3 nucleotides: TGTGCCAGCTCACCACCGGTCGGGACTGAAGCTTTCTTT.

This clonotype turned up a few times. V is TRBV4-1 and J is TRBJ2-3; D is unresolved. Germline V gene lookup returns CDR1 MGHRA and CDR2 YSYEKL. Trimming took 1 base from V and 4 from J, leaving 9 bases between them. The CDR3 has 14 amino acids. CDR3 region: CASSQGSSPDTQYF. The CDR3 DNA is TGCGCCAGCAGCCAAGGTAGCAGCCCAGATACGCAGTATTTT.

This clonotype showed up just a few times. Here the CDR3 reads CASSLGTGGAYEQYF. The CDR3 nucleotides read TGTGCCAGCAGCTTAGGGACAGGGGGTGCCTACGAGCAGTACTTC. V is TRBV7-9 and J is TRBJ2-7, with 10 bases fitting TRBD1. The CDR3 sequence is 15 residues long. The V segment lost 1 base and the J segment 2 bases; nucleotides outside the gene matches: 2. Germline CDR1 and CDR2: SEHNR and FQNEAQ (reference sequence).

The chain carries TRBV20-1 and TRBJ1-4; 9 bases fit TRBD1. The germline gives CDR1 DFQATT, CDR2 SNEGSKA (reference sequence). The CDR3 runs 14 residues. Trimming at V came to 7 bases and at J to 1 base, leaving 4 bases not matched to a gene. The CDR3 region has the DNA TGCAGTGGGGACAGGGATGGAACTAATGAAAAACTGTTTTTT. Its translation: CSGDRDGTNEKLFF.

Only a few counts were recorded for this clonotype. This chain uses TRBV4-2 with TRBJ2-3, with D hard to call. Germline CDR1 reads LGHNA; CDR2 reads YNFKEQ. V lost 0 bases and J lost 0, with 7 bases in between. CDR3 size: 15 residues. This CDR3 is CASSQDDKSTDTQYF. Here the CDR3 DNA reads TGTGCCAGCAGCCAAGACGACAAGAGCACAGATACGCAGTATTTT.